Below, one TCR beta chain is given with its context. What it binds is unknown. These data belong to a study of CD8 T cells in Susac syndrome. The study, taken as a whole, reports: The relatively small number of individuals in the TCR sequencing and HLA analysis was acknowledged by the study.

The T cells that were sequenced for TCR beta were CD8+ and CD4+ cells from blood. The multiple sclerosis control group was made up of treatment-naive patients with stable or active relapsing-remitting disease. cDNA came from approximately 0.5 to 1 ug RNA primed by random hexamers. The TCR beta CDR3 was amplified by immunoSEQ multiplex PCR across 54 Vbeta, 13 Jbeta. From the immunoSEQ multiplex PCR reads, TCRdb called clonotypes with MiXCR, one entry per CDR3 protein. Among roughly 170,000 distinct CDR3 sequences, 80% to 95% were seen once, and the ten largest hold roughly 0.1%. The sequence was collected from a human donor with multiple sclerosis. The sample was CD4+ T cells from PBMCs.

The CDR3 region is CAIRGLATDTQYF. In DNA form, the CDR3 reads TGTGCCATCAGGGGACTAGCGACAGATACGCAGTATTTT. J is TRBJ2-3 and V is TRBV10-3, with TRBD2 matching 10 bases. The germline V gene encodes CDR1 ENHRY and CDR2 SYGVKD. The CDR3 is made up of 13 amino acids. With V trimmed by 6 bases and J by 3 bases, 0 bases remained unmatched.